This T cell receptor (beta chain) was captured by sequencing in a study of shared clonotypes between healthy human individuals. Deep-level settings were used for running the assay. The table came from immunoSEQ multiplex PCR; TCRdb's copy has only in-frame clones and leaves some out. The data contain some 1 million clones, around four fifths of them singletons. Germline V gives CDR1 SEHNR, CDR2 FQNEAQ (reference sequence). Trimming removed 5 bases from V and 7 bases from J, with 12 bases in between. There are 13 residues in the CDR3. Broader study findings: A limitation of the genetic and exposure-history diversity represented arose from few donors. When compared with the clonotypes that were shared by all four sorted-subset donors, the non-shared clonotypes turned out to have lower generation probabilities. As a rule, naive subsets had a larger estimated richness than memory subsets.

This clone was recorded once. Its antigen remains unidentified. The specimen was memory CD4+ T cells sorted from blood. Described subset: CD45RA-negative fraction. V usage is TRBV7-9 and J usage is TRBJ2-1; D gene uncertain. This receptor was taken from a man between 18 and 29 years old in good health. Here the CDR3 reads CASSLRSGNEQFF. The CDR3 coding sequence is TGTGCCAGCAGCCTCCGGAGTGGTAATGAGCAGTTCTTC.